This TCR beta chain emerged from a study of cytomegalovirus exposure and HLA in healthy donors. Study-level information: The Caucasian-associated ancestry cluster held around four fifths of a few hundred genotyped donors.

Primers included in the PCR were 60 Vbeta and 13 Jbeta primers. The assay was immunoSEQ multiplex PCR, and TCRdb's table has in-frame clones only and misses some. The top ten hold around 5.5% of the sample, which has some 87,000 clones, roughly 58% seen once. The source of this sequence is a woman younger than 45 in good health and CMV-seropositive. The specimen was PBMCs.

The CDR3 DNA reads TGTGCCAGCAGCTCAGGGGAACCTTTGGGTGGCTACACCTTC. This translates into CASSSGEPLGGYTF. The gene calls are TRBV7-9 and TRBJ1-2; D is perhaps TRBD1 (6 bases). The CDR3 has 14 amino acids. From germline, CDR1 is SEHNR and CDR2 FQNEAQ (reference sequence). The germline V and J ends were trimmed by 4 bases and 7 bases, with 16 bases remaining between them.